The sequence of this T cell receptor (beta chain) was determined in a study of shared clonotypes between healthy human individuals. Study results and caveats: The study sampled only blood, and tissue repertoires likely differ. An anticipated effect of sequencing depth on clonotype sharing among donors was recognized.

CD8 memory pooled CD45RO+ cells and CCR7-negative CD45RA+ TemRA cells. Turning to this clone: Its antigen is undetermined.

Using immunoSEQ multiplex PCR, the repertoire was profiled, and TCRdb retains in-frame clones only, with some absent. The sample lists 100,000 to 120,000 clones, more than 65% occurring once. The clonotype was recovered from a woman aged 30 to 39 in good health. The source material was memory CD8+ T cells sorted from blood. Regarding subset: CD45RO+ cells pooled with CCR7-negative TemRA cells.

The CDR3: CASSLDRLPFGYTF. DNA for the CDR3: TGTGCCAGCAGCTTAGACAGGTTGCCCTTTGGCTACACCTTC. The rearrangement uses TRBV5-5 and TRBJ1-2; tentatively, D is TRBD1 (6 bases). V lost 2 bases and J 7 bases, leaving 15 bases between the germline ends. Germline CDR1 reads SGHKS; CDR2 reads YYEKEE (reference sequence). The CDR3 consists of 14 residues.